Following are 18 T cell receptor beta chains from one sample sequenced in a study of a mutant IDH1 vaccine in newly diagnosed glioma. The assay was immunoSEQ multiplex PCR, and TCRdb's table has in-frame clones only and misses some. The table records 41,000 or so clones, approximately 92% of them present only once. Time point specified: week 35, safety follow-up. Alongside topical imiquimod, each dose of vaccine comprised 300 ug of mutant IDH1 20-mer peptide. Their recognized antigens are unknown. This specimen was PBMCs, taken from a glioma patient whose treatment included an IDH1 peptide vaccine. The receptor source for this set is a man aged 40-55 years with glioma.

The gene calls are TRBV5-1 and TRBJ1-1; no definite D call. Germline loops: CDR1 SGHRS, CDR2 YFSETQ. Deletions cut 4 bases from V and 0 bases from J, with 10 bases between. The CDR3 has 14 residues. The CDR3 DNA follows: TGCGCCAGCAGCACGATCGGAGTGAACACTGAAGCTTTCTTT. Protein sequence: CASSTIGVNTEAFF.

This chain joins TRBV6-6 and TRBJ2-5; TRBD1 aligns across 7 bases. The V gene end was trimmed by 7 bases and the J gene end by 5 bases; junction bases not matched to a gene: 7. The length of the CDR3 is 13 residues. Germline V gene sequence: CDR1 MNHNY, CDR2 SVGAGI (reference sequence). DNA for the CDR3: TGTGCCAGCACCCAGACAGGGTCGGAGACCCAGTACTTC. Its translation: CASTQTGSETQYF.

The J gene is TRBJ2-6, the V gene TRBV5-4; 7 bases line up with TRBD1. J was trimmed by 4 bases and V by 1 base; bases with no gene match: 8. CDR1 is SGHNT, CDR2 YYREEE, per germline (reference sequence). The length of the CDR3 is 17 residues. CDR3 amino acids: CASSLSATGVGANVLTF. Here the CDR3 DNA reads TGTGCCAGCAGCTTGTCCGCCACAGGGGTAGGGGCCAACGTCCTGACTTTC.

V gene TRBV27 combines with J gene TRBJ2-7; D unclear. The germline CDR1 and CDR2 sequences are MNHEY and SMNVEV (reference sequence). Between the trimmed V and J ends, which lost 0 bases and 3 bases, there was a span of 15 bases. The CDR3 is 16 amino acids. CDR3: CASSLSSEGLDYEQYF. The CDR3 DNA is TGTGCCAGCAGTTTATCAAGTGAAGGGTTGGACTACGAGCAGTACTTC.

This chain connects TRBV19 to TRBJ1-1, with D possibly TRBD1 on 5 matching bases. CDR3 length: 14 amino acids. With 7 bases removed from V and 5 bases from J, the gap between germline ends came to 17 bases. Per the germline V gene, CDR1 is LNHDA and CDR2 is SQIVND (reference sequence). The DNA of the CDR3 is TGTGCCAGTATGGAGGGGAGCCGAACGACTGAAGCTTTCTTT. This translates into CASMEGSRTTEAFF.

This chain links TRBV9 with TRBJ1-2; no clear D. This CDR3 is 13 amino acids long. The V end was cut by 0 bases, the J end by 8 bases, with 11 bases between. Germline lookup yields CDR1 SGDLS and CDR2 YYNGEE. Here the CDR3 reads CASSVGTGSGYTF. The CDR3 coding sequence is TGTGCCAGCAGCGTAGGTACTGGGAGCGGCTACACCTTC.

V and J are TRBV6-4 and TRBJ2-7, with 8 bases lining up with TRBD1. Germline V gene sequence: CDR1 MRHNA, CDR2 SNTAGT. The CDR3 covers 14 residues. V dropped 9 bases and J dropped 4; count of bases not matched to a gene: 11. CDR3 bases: TGTGCCAGGACGACAGGGGTCTTTTCTTACGAGCAGTACGTC. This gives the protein CARTTGVFSYEQYV.

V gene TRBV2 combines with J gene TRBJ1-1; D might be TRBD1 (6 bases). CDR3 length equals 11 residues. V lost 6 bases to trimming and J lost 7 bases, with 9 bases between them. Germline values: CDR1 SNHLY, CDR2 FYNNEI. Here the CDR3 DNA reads TGTGCCAGCAGCGCGGACAGTGAAGCTTTCTTT. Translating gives CASSADSEAFF.

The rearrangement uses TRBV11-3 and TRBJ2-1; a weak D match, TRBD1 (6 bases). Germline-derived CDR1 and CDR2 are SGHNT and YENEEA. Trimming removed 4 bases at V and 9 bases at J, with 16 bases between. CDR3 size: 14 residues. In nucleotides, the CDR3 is TGTGCCAGCAGCTCTCGACAGGCGGCCGGTGAGCAGTTCTTC. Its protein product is CASSSRQAAGEQFF. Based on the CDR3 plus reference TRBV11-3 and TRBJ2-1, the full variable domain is EAGVVQSPRYKIIEKKQPVAFWCNPISGHNTLYWYLQNLGQGPELLIRYENEEAVDDSQLPKDRFSAERLKGVDSTLKIQPAELGDSAVYLCASSSRQAAGEQFFGPGTRLTVL.

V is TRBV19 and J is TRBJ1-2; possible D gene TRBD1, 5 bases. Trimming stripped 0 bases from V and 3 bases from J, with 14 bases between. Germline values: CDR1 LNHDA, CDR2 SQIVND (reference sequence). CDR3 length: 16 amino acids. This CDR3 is CASSIDEGYKHYGYTF. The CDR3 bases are TGTGCCAGTAGTATAGATGAGGGGTATAAACACTATGGCTACACCTTC.

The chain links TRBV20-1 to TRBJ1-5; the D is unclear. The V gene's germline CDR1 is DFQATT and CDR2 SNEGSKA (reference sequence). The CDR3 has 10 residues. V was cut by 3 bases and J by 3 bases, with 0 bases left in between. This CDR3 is CSASNQPQHF. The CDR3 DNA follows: TGCAGTGCTAGCAATCAGCCCCAGCATTTT.

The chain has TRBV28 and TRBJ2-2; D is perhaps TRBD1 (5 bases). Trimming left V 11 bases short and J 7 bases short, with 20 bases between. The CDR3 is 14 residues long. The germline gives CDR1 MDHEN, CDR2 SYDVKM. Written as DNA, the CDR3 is TGTGCCTGCCTCGACGTGGGGCAAATCGGGGAGCTGTTTTTT. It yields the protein CACLDVGQIGELFF. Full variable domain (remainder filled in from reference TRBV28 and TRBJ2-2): DVKVTQSSRYLVKRTGEKVFLECVQDMDHENMFWYRQDPGLGLRLIYFSYDVKMKEKGDIPEGYSVSREKKERFSLILESASTNQTSMYLCACLDVGQIGELFFGEGSRLTVL.

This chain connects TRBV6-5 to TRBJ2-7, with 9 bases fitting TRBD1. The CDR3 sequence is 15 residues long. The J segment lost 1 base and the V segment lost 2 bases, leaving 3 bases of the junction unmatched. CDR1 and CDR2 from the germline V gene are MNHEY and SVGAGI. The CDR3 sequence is CASSYAGQGSYEQYF. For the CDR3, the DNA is TGTGCCAGCAGTTACGCAGGACAGGGGTCCTACGAGCAGTACTTC.

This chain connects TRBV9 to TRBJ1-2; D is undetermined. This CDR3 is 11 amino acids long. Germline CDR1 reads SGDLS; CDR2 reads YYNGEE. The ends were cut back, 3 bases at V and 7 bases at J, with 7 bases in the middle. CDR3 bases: TGTGCCAGCAGCGAGGCGGGTGGCTACACCTTC. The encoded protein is CASSEAGGYTF. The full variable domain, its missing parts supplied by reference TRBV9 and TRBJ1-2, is DSGVTQTPKHLITATGQRVTLRCSPRSGDLSVYWYQQSLDQGLQFLIQYYNGEERAKGNILERFSAQQFPDLHSELNLSSLELGDSALYFCASSEAGGYTFGSGTRLTVV.

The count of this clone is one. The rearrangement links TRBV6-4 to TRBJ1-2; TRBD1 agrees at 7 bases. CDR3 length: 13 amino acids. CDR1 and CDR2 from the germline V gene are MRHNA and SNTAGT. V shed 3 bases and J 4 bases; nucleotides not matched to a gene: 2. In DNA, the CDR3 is TGTGCCAGCAGTGAAAGACAGGGCTATGGCTACACCTTC. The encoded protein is CASSERQGYGYTF.

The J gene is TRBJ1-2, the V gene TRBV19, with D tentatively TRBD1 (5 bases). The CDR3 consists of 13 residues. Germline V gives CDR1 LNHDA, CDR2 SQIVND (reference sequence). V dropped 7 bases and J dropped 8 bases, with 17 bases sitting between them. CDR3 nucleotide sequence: TGTGCCAGTATAAGGGACCCTCTATCGGGCTACACCTTC. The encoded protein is CASIRDPLSGYTF.

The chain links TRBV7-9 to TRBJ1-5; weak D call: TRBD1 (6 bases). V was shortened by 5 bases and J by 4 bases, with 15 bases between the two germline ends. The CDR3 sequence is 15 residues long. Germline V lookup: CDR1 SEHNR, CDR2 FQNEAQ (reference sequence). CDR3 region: CASSPPGGANQPQHF. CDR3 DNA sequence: TGTGCCAGCAGCCCTCCGGGGGGGGCGAATCAGCCCCAGCATTTT.

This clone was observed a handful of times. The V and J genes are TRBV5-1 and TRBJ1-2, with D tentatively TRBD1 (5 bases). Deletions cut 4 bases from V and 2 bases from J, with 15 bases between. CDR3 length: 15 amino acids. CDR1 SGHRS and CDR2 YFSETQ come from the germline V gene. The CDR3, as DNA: TGCGCCAGCAGCGAGGGGAGCTTTAGCAACTATGGCTACACCTTC. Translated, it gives CASSEGSFSNYGYTF.